This T cell receptor beta chain was identified during a study of identical twins. The study's findings and limits: High-abundance cord blood beta clonotypes had fewer insertions; memory repertoires showed none.

A universal primer binding site was introduced by template switching. The final cDNA contained unique molecular identifiers. MiXCR, applied by TCRdb to the 5' RACE reads, yields one record per CDR3 protein. The sample lists fewer than 550,000 distinct CDR3 sequences; 12% to 15% were seen once. In regard to this clonotype: Its antigen is not known.

The sample was also reused in another study, on yellow fever vaccine responses in identical twins. That report notes: It has been reported that, in twins, the vaccine T cell response seemed partly convergent and partly personalized.

Material: CD4+ T cells sorted from blood. The source of this sequence is a woman between 18 and 29 years old in good health.

The CDR3 region is CASSSGKKTGELFF. Here the CDR3 DNA reads TGCGCCAGCAGCTCAGGGAAAAAAACCGGGGAGCTGTTTTTT. This rearrangement joins TRBV5-1 to TRBJ2-2; D is perhaps TRBD1 (5 bases). Trimming took 3 bases from V and 5 from J, leaving 11 bases between them. Germline V CDR1 and CDR2: SGHRS, YFSETQ. The CDR3 covers 14 residues.